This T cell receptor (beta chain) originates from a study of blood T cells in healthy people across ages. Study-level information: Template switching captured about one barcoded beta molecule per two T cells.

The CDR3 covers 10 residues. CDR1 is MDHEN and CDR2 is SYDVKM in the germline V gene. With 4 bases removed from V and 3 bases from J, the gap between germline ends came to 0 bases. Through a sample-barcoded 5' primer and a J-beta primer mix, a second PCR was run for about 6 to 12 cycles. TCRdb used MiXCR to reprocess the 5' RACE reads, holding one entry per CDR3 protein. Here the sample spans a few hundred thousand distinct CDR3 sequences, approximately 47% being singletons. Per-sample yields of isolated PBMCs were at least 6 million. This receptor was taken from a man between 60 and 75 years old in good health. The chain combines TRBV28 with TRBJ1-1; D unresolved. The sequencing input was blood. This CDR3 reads CASSYTEAFF. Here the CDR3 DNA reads TGTGCCAGCAGTTACACTGAAGCTTTCTTT.